Described below is a single T cell receptor (beta chain) sequence and its context. The antigen is not known. Samples came from healthy bone marrow donors. After removal of 2 bases from V and 7 bases from J, the junction contained 1 base not matched to a gene. The CDR3 length is 12 residues. CDR1 and CDR2 from the germline V gene are SEHNR and FQNEAQ (reference sequence). These data are taken from a study of cytomegalovirus exposure and HLA in healthy donors. Notes on the study in general: Cytomegalovirus status was reportedly diagnosed by the classifier with high sensitivity and specificity.

It was with 60 Vbeta and 13 Jbeta primers that the PCR ran. Libraries were prepared by immunoSEQ multiplex PCR; TCRdb keeps only in-frame clonotypes and omits some of them. There are roughly 70,000 clones in the sample; around 82% occur only once, and roughly 2% lies in the top ten. The sequenced sample was PBMCs. The chain employs TRBV7-9 and TRBJ2-7, with TRBD1 matching over 8 bases. The receptor's source is a young man in good health and CMV-seronegative. In DNA, the CDR3 is TGTGCCAGCAGCTTACGGACAGGGGAGCAGTACTTC. Protein product: CASSLRTGEQYF.